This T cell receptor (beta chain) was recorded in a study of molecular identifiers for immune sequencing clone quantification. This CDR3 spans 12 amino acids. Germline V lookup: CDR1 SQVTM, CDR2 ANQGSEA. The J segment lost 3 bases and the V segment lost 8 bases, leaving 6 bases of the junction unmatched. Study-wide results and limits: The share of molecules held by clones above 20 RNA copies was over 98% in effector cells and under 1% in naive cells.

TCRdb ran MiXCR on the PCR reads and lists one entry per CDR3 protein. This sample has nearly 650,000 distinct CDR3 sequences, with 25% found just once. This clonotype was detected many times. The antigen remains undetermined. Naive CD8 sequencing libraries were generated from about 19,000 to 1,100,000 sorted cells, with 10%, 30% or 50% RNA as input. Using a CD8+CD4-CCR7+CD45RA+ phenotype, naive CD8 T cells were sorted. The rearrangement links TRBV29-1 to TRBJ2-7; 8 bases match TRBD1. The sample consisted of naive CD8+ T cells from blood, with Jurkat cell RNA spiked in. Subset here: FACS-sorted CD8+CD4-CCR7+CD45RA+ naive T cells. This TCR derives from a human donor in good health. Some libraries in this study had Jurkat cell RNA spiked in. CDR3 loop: CSTRTGIYEQYF. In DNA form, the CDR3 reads TGCAGCACCCGGACAGGGATCTACGAGCAGTACTTC.